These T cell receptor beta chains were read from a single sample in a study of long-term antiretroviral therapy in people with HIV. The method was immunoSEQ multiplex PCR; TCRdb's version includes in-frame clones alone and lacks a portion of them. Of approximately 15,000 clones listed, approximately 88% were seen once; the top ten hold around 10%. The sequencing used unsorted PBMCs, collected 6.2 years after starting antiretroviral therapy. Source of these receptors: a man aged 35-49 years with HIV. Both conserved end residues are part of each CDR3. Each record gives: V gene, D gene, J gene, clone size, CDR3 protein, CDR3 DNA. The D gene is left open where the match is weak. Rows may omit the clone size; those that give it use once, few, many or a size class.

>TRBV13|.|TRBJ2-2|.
CASSLGAGRANTGELFF
TGTGCCAGCAGCTTAGGGGCGGGCCGCGCGAACACCGGGGAGCTGTTTTTT
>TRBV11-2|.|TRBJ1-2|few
CASSDGGDIEGYTF
TGTGCCAGCAGCGATGGCGGGGACATAGAAGGCTACACCTTC
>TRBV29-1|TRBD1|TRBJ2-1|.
CSVEDIPGGSVGEQFF
TGCAGCGTTGAAGATATCCCAGGGGGATCGGTGGGTGAGCAGTTCTTC
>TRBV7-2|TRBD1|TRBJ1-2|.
CASSLDRGDLRGYTF
TGTGCCAGCAGCTTAGACAGGGGAGATTTGCGTGGCTACACCTTC
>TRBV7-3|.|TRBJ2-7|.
CASSSQQGTFYEQYF
TGTGCCAGCAGCTCCCAACAGGGTACTTTCTACGAGCAGTACTTC
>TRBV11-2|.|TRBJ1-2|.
CASSLGSRNYGYTF
TGTGCCAGCAGCTTAGGGTCCAGGAACTATGGCTACACCTTC
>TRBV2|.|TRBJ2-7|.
CASSEAVVYF
TGTGCCAGCAGTGAAGCTGTCGTGTACTTC
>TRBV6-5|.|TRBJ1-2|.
CASSRDPGDYTF
TGTGCCAGCAGCCGGGACCCCGGCGACTACACCTTC
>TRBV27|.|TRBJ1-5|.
CASSLSGYYQPQHF
TGTGCCAGCAGTTTATCGGGGTATTATCAGCCCCAGCATTTT
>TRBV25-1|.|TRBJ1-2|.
CASSEYSGRKYGYTF
TGTGCCAGCAGTGAATATAGTGGCAGGAAGTATGGCTACACCTTC
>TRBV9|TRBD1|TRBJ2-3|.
CASSVAGGFTDTQYF
TGTGCCAGCAGCGTAGCAGGGGGCTTCACAGATACGCAGTATTTT
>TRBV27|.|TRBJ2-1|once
CASSLISFHHSYNEQFF
TGTGCCAGCAGTTTAATTAGCTTTCACCACTCCTACAATGAGCAGTTCTTC
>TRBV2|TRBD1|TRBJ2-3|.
CASTPQGVPTDTQYF
TGTGCCAGCACTCCCCAGGGGGTCCCCACAGATACGCAGTATTTT
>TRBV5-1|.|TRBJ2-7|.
CASSRREGNEQYF
TGCGCCAGCAGTAGGAGAGAAGGTAACGAGCAGTACTTC
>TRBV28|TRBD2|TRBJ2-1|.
CASRMGLAGVRDNEQFF
TGTGCCAGCAGAATGGGACTAGCGGGAGTGAGGGACAATGAGCAGTTCTTC
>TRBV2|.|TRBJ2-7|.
CASSSLFPNRGGSYEQYF
TGTGCCAGCAGTTCCCTTTTCCCAAACAGGGGGGGTTCCTACGAGCAGTACTTC
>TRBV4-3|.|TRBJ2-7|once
CASSQDRGNSFWEQYF
TGCGCCAGCAGCCAAGATCGGGGGAATAGTTTTTGGGAGCAGTACTTC
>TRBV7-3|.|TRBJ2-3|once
CASSLKADTQYF
TGTGCCAGCAGCTTAAAGGCAGATACGCAGTATTTT
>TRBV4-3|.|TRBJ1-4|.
CASSQEAQGGEKLFF
TGCGCCAGCAGCCAAGAGGCGCAGGGAGGAGAAAAACTGTTTTTT
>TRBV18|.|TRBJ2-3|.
CASSPNLLDTQYF
TGTGCCAGCTCCCCTAACCTTCTCGATACGCAGTATTTT
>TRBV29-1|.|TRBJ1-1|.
CSVEMGFPEAFF
TGCAGCGTTGAGATGGGTTTTCCAGAAGCTTTCTTT
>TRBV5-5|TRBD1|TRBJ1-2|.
CASSLIERQDREGYGYTF
TGTGCCAGCAGCTTGATTGAGCGACAAGACAGGGAGGGCTATGGCTACACCTTC
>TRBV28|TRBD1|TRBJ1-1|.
CASSLIGTANTEAFF
TGTGCCAGCAGTTTAATCGGGACAGCCAACACTGAAGCTTTCTTT
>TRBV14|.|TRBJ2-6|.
CASSPPSVSGANVLTF
TGTGCCAGCAGCCCACCTTCTGTCTCTGGGGCCAACGTCCTGACTTTC
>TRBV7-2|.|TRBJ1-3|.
CASSLGTSGNTIYF
TGTGCCAGCAGCTTGGGAACCTCTGGAAACACCATATATTTT
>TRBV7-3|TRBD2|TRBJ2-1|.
CASSLSGRNYNEQFF
TGTGCCAGCAGCCTCAGCGGGAGGAATTACAATGAGCAGTTCTTC
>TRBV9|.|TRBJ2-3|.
CASSVGTSADTQYF
TGTGCCAGCAGCGTCGGGACCTCGGCAGATACGCAGTATTTT
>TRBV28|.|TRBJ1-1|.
CASSLQGILNTEAFF
TGTGCCAGCAGTTTACAGGGGATCTTGAACACTGAAGCTTTCTTT
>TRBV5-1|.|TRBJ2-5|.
CASSPGTREETQYF
TGCGCCAGCAGTCCCGGGACGCGAGAAGAGACCCAGTACTTC
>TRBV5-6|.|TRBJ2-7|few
CASSLVQRVEQYF
TGTGCCAGCAGCTTGGTGCAGCGCGTCGAGCAGTACTTC
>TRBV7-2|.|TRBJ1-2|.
CASSPLAASGLLPYGYTF
TGTGCCAGCAGCCCATTGGCAGCTTCAGGCCTTCTTCCCTATGGCTACACCTTC
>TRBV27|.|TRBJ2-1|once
CASSFTPSDYNEQFF
TGTGCCAGCAGTTTTACCCCTAGCGATTACAATGAGCAGTTCTTC
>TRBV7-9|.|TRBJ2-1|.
CASSFSGVMEFF
TGTGCCAGCAGCTTCTCCGGGGTTATGGAGTTCTTC
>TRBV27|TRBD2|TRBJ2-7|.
CASSLQVGTSVYEQYF
TGTGCCAGCAGTTTGCAGGTTGGGACTAGCGTCTACGAGCAGTACTTC
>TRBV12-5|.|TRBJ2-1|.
CASATGASGNEQFF
TGTGCTAGTGCCACGGGAGCCTCCGGGAATGAGCAGTTCTTC
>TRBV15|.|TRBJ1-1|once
CATSRGMYGLNTEAFF
TGTGCCACCAGCCGGGGGATGTACGGATTGAACACTGAAGCTTTCTTT
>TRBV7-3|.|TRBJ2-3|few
CASSSRGRTDTQYF
TGTGCCAGCAGCTCACGGGGGAGGACAGATACGCAGTATTTT
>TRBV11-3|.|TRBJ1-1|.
CASSPQGNLAEAFF
TGTGCCAGCAGCCCACAGGGAAATTTGGCTGAAGCTTTCTTT
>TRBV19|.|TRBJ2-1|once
CASSPGPSSYNEQFF
TGTGCCAGTAGTCCAGGACCCAGCTCCTACAATGAGCAGTTCTTC
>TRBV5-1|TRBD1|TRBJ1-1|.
CASSIGTGGLDTEAFF
TGCGCCAGCAGCATAGGGACAGGGGGCTTGGATACTGAAGCTTTCTTT
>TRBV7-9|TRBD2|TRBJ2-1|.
CASSFDLAGPRRVNEQFF
TGTGCCAGCAGCTTCGACCTAGCGGGCCCTAGGAGAGTTAATGAGCAGTTCTTC
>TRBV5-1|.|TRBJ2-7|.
CASSSGIGEQYF
TGCGCCAGCAGCTCGGGGATCGGGGAGCAGTACTTC